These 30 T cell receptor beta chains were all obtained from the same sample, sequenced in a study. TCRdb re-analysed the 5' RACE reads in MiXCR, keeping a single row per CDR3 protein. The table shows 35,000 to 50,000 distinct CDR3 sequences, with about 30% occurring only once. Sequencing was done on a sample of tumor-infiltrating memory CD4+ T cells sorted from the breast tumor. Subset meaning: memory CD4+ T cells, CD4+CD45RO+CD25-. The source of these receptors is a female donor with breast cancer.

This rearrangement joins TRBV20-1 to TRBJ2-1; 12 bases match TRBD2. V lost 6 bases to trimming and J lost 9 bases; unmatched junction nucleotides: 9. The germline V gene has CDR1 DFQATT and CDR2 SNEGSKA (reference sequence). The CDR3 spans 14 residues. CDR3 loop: CSAAGLAGIGEQFF. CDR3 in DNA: TGCAGTGCCGCTGGACTAGCGGGGATAGGTGAGCAGTTCTTC.

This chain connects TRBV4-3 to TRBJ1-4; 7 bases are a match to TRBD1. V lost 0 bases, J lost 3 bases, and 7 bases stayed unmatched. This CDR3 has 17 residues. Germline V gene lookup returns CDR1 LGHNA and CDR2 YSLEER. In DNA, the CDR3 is TGCGCCAGCAGCCAAGATAAGGGGGCCGTGGCTAATGAAAAACTGTTTTTT. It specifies CASSQDKGAVANEKLFF.

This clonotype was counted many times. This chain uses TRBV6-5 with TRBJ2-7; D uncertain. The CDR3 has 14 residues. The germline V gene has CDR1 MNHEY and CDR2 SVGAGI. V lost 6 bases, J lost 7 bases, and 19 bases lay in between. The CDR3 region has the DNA TGTGCCAGCAGCTACCACGACCGGCACGGGGAGCAGTACTTC. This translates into CASSYHDRHGEQYF.

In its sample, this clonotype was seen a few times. CDR3 nucleotides: TGCGCCAGCAGCTTGGACCCGAACACTGAAGCTTTCTTT. It yields the protein CASSLDPNTEAFF. This chain uses TRBV5-1 with TRBJ1-1; D is unclear. V was cut by 0 bases and J by 1 base, with 4 bases left in between. CDR3 length: 13 amino acids. CDR1 is SGHRS, CDR2 YFSETQ, per germline.

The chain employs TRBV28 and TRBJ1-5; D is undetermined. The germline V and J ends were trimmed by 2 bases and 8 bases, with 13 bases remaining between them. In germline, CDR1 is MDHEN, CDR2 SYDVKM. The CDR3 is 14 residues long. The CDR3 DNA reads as TGTGCCAGCAGTTTAAAGACGGTGCGTGAGCCCCAGCATTTT. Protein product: CASSLKTVREPQHF.

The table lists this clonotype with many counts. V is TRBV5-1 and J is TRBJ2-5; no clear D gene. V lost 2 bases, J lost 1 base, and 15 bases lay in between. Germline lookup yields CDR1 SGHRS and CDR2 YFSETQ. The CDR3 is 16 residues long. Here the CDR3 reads CASSLYSHQTQETQYF. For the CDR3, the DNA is TGCGCCAGCAGCTTATACAGCCACCAAACCCAAGAGACCCAGTACTTC.

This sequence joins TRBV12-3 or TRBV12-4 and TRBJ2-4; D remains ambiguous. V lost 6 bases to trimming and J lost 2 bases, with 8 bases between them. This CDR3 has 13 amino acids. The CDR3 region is CASRDGTKNIQYF. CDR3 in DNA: TGTGCCAGCAGAGATGGAACCAAAAACATTCAGTACTTC.

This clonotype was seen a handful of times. CDR3 residues: CASSSLGPGGGRYGYTF. Here the CDR3 DNA reads TGTGCCAGCAGCTCGTTGGGGCCAGGGGGCGGACGCTATGGCTACACCTTC. The rearrangement uses TRBV7-3 and TRBJ1-2; 8 nucleotides agree with TRBD1. CDR1 and CDR2 from the germline V gene are SGHTA and FQGTGA. V gave up 4 bases and J gave up 4 bases; unmatched junction bases: 14. This CDR3 contains 17 residues. Together with reference TRBV7-3 and TRBJ1-2, the CDR3 gives the full variable domain: GAGVSQTPSNKVTEKGKYVELRCDPISGHTALYWYRQSLGQGPEFLIYFQGTGAADDSGLPNDRFFAVRPEGSVSTLKIQRTERGDSAVYLCASSSLGPGGGRYGYTFGSGTRLTVV.

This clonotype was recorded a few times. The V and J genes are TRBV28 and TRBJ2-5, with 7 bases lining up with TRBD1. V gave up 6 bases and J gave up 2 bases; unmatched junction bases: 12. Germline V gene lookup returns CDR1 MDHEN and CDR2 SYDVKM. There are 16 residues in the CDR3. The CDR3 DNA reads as TGTGCCAGCAGGTTTCTGATCCCGGGACAGCAAGAGACCCAGTACTTC. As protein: CASRFLIPGQQETQYF.

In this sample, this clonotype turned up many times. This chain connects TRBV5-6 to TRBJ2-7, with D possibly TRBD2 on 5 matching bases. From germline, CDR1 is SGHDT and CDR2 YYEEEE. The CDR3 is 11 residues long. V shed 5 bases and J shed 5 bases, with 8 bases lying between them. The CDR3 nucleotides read TGTGCCAGCAGTTCGGAGGACGAGCAGTACTTC. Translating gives CASSSEDEQYF.

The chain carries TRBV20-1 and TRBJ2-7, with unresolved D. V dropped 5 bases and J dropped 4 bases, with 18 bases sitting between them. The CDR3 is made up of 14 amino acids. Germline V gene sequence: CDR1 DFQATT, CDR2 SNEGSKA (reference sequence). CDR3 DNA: TGCAGTGCTTCAGTCGGGCCAGACCCATACGAGCAGTACTTC. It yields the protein CSASVGPDPYEQYF.

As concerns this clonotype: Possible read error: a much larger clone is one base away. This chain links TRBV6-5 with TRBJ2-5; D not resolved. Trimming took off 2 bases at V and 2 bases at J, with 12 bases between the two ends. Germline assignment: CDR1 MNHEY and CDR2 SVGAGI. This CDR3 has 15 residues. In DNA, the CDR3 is TGTGCCAGCAGTTACGGGGTCCCGGAACAAGAGACCCAGTACTTC. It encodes CASSYGVPEQETQYF.

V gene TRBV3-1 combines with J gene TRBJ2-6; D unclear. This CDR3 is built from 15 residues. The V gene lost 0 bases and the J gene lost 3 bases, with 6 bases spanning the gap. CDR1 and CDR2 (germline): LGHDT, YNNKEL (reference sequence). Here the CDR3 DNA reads TGTGCCAGCAGCCAAGATCGTTTTGGGGCCAACGTCCTGACTTTC. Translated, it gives CASSQDRFGANVLTF. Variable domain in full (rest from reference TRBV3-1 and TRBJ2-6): DTAVSQTPKYLVTQMGNDKSIKCEQNLGHDTMYWYKQDSKKFLKIMFSYNNKELIINETVPNRFSPKSPDKAHLNLHINSLELGDSAVYFCASSQDRFGANVLTFGAGSRLTVL.

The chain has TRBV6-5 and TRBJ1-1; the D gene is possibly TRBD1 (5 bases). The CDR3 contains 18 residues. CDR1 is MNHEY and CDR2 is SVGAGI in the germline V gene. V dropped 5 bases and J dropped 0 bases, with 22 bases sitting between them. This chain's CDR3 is CASSGSPGGTKLNTEAFF. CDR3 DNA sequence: TGTGCCAGCAGTGGGTCCCCTGGGGGGACCAAACTGAACACTGAAGCTTTCTTT.

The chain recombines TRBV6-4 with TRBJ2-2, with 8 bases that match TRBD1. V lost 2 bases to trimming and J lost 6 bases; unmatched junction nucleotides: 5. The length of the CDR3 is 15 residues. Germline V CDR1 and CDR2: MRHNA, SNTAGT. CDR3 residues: CASSDAAGGSGELFF. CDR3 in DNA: TGTGCCAGCAGTGACGCCGCAGGGGGCTCCGGGGAGCTGTTTTTT.

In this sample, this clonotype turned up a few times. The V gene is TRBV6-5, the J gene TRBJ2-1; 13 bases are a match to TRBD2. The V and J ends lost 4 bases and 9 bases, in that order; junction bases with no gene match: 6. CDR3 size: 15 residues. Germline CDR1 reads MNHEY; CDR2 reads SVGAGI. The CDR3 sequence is CASSSRLAGGLEQFF. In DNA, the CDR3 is TGTGCCAGCAGTTCCAGACTAGCGGGAGGCCTTGAGCAGTTCTTC.

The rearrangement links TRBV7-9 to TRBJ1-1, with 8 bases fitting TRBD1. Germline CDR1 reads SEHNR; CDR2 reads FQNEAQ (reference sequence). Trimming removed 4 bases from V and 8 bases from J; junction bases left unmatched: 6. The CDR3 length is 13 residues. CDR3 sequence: CASSSPGGREAFF. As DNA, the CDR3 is TGTGCCAGCAGCTCCCCAGGGGGCCGAGAAGCTTTCTTT.

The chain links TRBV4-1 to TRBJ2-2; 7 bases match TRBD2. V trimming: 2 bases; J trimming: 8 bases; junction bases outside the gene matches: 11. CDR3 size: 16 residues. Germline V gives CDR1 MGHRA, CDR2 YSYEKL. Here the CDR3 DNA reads TGCGCCAGCAGCCAACAGAACCTTGCAGCGGGAGGGGAGCTGTTTTTT. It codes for CASSQQNLAAGGELFF.

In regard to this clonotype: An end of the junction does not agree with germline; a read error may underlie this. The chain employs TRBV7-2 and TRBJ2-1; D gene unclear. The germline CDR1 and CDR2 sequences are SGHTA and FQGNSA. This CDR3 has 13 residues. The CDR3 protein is CASSEGANNEQSF. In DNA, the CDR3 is TGTGCCAGCAGCGAAGGCGCCAACAATGAGCAGTCCTTC.

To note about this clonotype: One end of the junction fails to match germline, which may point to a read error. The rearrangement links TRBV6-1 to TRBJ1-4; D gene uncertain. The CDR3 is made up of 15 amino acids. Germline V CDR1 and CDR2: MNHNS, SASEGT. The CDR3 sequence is CASSEAVGYQEKPFF. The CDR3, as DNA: TGTGCCAGCAGTGAAGCGGTGGGGTACCAGGAAAAACCGTTTTTT.

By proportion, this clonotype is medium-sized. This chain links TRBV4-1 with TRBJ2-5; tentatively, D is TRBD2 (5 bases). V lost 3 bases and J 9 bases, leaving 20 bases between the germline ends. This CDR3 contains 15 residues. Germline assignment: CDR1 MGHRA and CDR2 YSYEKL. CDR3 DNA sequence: TGCGCCAGCAGCCATCGGACCGGGGATGGTAGGGCCCAGTACTTC. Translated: CASSHRTGDGRAQYF.

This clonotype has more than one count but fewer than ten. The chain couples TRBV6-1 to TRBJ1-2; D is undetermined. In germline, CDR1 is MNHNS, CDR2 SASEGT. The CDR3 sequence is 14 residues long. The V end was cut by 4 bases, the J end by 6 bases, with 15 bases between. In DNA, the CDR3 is TGTGCCAGCAGTGTAAGCGGAGGGATTCATGGCTACACCTTC. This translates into CASSVSGGIHGYTF.

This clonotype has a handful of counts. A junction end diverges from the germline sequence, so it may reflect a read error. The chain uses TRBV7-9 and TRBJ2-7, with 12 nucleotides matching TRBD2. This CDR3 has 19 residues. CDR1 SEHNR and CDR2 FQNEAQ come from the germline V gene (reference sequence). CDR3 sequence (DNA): TGTGCCGGCAGGCAATCACTGACTAGCGGGGGCGACCTCAGGACCGAGCAGTACTTC. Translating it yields CAGRQSLTSGGDLRTEQYF.

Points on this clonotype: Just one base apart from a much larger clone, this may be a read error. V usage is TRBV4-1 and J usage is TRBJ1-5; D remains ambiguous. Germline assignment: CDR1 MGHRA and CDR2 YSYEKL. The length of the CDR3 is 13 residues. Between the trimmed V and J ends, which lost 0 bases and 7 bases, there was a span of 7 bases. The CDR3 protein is CASSQDLAQPQHF. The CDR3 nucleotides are TGCGCCAGCAGCCAAGATCTCGCGCAGCCCCAGCATTTT.

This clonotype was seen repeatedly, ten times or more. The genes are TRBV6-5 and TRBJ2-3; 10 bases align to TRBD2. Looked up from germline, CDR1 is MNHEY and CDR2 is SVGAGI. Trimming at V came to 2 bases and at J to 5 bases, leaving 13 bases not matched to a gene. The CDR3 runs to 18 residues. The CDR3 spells CASSYGVHTSGIGDTQYF. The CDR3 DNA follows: TGTGCCAGCAGTTACGGGGTCCATACTAGCGGGATAGGAGATACGCAGTATTTT.

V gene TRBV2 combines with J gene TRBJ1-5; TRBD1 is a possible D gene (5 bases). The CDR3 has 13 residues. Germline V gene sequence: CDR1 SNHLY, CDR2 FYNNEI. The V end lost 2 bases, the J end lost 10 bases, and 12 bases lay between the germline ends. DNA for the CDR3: TGTGCCAGCAGTGAAAGGGAGGGGCGACCCCAGCATTTT. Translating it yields CASSEREGRPQHF.

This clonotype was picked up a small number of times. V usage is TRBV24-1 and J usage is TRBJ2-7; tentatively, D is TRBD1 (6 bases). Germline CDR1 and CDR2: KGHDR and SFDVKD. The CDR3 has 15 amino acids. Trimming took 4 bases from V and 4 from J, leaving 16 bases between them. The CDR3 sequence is CATSERRTEVYEQYF. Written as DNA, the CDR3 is TGTGCCACCAGTGAGAGACGGACAGAAGTTTACGAGCAGTACTTC.

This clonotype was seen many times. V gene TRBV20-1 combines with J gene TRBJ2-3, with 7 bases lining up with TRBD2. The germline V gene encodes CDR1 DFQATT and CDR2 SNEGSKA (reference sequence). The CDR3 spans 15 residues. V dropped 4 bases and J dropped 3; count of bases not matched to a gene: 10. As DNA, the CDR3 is TGCAGTGCTACGGGCGGGAGACGTATAACAGATACGCAGTATTTT. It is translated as CSATGGRRITDTQYF.

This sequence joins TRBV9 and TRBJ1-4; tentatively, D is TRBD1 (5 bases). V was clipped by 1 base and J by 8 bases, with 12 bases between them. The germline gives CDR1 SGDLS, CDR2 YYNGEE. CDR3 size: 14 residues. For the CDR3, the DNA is TGTGCCAGCAGCGTATCACAAGAGGGGGAAAAACTGTTTTTT. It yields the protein CASSVSQEGEKLFF.

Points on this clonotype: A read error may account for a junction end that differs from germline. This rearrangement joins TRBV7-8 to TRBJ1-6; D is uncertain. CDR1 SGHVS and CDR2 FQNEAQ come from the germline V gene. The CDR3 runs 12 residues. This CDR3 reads CASSRNNPPLHF. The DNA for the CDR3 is TGTGCCAGCAGCCGTAATAATCCACCCCTCCACTTT.